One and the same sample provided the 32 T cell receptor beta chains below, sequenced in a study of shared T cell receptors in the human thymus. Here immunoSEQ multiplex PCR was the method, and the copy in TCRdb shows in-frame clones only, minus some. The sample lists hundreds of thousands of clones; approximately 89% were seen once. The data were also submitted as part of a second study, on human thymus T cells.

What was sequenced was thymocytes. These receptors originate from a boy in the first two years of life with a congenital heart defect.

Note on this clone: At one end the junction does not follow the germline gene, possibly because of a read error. The CDR3 DNA reads as TGTGCCAGCAGTTTCGACGGCCTTAGCTATCAGCCCCAGCATTTT. This translates into CASSFDGLSYQPQHF. The genes are TRBV28 and TRBJ1-5, with D hard to call. Per the germline V gene, CDR1 is MDHEN and CDR2 is SYDVKM. CDR3 length: 15 amino acids.

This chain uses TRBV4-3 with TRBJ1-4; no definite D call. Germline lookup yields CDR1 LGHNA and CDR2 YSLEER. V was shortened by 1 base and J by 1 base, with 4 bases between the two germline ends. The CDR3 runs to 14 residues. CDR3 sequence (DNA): TGCGCCAGCAGCCAAGGTCAAACTAATGAAAAACTGTTTTTT. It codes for CASSQGQTNEKLFF.

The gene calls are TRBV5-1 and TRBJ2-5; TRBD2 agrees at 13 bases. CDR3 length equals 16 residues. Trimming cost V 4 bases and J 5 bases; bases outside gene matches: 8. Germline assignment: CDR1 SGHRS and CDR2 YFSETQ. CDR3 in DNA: TGCGCCAGCAGCCGAAGGACTAGCGGGGGTGGGGAGACCCAGTACTTC. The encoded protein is CASSRRTSGGGETQYF.

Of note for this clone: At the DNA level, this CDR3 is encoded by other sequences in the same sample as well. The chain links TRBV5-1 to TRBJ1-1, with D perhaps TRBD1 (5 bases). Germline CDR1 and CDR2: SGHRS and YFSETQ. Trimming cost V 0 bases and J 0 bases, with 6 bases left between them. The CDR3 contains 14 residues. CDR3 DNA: TGCGCCAGCAGCTTGGAGGGGTTGAACACTGAAGCTTTCTTT. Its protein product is CASSLEGLNTEAFF.

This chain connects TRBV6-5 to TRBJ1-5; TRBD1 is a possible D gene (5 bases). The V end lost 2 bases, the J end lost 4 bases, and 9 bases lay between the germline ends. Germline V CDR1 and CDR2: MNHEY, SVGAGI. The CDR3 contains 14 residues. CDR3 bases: TGTGCCAGCAGTTACGGGGGGGTAAATCAGCCCCAGCATTTT. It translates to CASSYGGVNQPQHF.

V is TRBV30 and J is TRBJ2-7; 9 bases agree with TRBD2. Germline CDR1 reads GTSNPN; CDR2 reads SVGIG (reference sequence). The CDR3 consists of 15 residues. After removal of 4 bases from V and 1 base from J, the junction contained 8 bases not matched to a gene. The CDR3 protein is CAWTYSGSGSYEQYF. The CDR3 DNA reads TGTGCCTGGACCTATAGCGGGAGTGGGTCCTACGAGCAGTACTTC.

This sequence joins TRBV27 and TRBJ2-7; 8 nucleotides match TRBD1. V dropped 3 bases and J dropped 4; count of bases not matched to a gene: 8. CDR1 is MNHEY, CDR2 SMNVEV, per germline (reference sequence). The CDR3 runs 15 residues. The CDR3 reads CASSFHGTGDYEQYF. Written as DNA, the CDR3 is TGTGCCAGCAGTTTTCATGGGACAGGCGATTACGAGCAGTACTTC.

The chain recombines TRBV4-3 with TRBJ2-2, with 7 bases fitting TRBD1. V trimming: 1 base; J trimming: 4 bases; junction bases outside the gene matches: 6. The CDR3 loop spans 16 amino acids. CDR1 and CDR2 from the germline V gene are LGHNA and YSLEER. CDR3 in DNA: TGCGCCAGCAGCCAAGCGAGGGGGCACCTCACCGGGGAGCTGTTTTTT. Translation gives CASSQARGHLTGELFF.

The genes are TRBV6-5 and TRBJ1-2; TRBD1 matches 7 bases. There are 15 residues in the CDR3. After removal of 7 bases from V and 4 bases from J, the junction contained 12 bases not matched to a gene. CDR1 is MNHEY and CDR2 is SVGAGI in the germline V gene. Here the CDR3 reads CASTEQRGGVYGYTF. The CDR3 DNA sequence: TGTGCCAGCACCGAACAGAGAGGGGGCGTCTATGGCTACACCTTC.

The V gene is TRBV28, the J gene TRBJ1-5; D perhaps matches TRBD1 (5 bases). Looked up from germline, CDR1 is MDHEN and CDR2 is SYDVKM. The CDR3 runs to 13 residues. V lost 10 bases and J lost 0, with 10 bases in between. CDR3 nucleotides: TGTGCCACAGGACACCGTAGCAATCAGCCCCAGCATTTT. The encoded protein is CATGHRSNQPQHF. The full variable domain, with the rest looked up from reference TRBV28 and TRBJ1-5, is DVKVTQSSRYLVKRTGEKVFLECVQDMDHENMFWYRQDPGLGLRLIYFSYDVKMKEKGDIPEGYSVSREKKERFSLILESASTNQTSMYLCATGHRSNQPQHFGDGTRLSIL.

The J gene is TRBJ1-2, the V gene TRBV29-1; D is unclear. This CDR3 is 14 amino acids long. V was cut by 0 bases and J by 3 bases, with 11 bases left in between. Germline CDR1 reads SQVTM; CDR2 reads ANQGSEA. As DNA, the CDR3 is TGCAGCGTTGAAGAGTTCACGAGAGACTATGGCTACACCTTC. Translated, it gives CSVEEFTRDYGYTF.

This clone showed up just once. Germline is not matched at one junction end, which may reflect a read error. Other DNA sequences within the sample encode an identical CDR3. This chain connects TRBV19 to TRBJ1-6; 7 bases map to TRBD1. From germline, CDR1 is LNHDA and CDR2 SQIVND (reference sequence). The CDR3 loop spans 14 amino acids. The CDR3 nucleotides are TGTGCCAGTACAGGGGGTACGGGTAATTCCCCCCTCCACTTT. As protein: CASTGGTGNSPLHF. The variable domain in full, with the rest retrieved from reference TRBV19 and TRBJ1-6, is DGGITQSPKYLFRKEGQNVTLSCEQNLNHDAMYWYRQDPGQGLRLIYYSQIVNDFQKGDIAEGYSVSREKKESFPLTVTSAQKNPTAFYLCASTGGTGNSPLHFGNGTRLTVT.

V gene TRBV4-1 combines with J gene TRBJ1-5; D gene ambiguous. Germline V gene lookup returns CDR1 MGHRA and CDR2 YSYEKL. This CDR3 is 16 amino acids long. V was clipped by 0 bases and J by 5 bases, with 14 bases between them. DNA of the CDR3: TGCGCCAGCAGCCAAGATTTCGCTCTGGGCGATCAGCCCCAGCATTTT. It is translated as CASSQDFALGDQPQHF.

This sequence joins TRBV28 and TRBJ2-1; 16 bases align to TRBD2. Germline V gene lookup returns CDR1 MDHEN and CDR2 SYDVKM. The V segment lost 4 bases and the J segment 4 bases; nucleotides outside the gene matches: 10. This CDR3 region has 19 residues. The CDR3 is CASSSDPGLAGGKYNEQFF. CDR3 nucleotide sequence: TGTGCCAGCAGTTCGGACCCGGGACTAGCGGGGGGGAAGTACAATGAGCAGTTCTTC.

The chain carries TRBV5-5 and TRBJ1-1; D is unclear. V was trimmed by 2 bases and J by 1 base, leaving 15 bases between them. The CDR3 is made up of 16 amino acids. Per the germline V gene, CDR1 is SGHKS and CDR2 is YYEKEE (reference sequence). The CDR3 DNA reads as TGTGCCAGCAGCTTAGTTCTAGGCTCAAAGAACACTGAAGCTTTCTTT. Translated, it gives CASSLVLGSKNTEAFF.

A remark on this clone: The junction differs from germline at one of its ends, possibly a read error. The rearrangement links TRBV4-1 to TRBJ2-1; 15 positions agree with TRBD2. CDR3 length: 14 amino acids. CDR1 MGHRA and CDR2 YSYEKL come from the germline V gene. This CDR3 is CASSHPGLAGGQVF. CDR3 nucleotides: TGCGCCAGCAGCCACCCGGGACTAGCGGGAGGCCAGGTCTTC.

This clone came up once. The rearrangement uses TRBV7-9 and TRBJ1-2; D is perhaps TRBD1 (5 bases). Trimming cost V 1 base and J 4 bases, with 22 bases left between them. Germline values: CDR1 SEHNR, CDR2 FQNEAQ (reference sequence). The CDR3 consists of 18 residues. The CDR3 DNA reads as TGTGCCAGCAGCTTAGTGGGGGGGTCCGGCAGGGCATCCTATGGCTACACCTTC. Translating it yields CASSLVGGSGRASYGYTF.

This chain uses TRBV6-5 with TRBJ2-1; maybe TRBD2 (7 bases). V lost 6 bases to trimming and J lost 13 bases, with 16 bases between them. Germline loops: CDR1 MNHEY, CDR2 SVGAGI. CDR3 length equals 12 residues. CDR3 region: CASRGGGKTQFF. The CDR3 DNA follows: TGTGCCAGCAGAGGGGGGGGTAAGACTCAGTTCTTC.

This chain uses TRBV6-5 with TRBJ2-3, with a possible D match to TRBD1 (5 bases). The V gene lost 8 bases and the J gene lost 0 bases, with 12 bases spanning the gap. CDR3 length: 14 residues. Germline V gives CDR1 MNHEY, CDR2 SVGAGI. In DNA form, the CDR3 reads TGTGCCAGCCTCAGGGATGTGAGCACAGATACGCAGTATTTT. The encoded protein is CASLRDVSTDTQYF.

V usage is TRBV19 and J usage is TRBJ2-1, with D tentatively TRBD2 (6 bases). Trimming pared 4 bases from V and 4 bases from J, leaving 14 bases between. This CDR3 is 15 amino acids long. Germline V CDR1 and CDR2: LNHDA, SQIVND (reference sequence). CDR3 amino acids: CASSTSVGSYNEQFF. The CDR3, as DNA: TGTGCCAGTAGTACTAGCGTGGGGTCTTACAATGAGCAGTTCTTC.

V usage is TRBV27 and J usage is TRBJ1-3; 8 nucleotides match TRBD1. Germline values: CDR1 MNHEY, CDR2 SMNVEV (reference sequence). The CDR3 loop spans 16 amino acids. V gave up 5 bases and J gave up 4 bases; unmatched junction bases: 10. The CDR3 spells CASSPRTGKRGNTIYF. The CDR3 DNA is TGTGCCAGCAGTCCCCGGACAGGGAAAAGAGGAAACACCATATATTTT.

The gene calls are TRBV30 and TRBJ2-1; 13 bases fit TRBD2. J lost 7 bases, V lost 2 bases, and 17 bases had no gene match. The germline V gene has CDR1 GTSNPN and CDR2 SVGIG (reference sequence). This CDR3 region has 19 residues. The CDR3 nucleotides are TGTGCCTGGAGTAGTTGGACTAGCGGGGGAGGGGGTAAGTCGAATGAGCAGTTCTTC. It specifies CAWSSWTSGGGGKSNEQFF.

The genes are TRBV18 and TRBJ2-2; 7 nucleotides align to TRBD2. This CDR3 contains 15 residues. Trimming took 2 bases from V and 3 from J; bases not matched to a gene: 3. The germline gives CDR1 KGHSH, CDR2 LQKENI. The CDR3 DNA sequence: TGTGCCAGCTCACCAGCTAGCGGAGACACCGGGGAGCTGTTTTTT. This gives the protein CASSPASGDTGELFF.

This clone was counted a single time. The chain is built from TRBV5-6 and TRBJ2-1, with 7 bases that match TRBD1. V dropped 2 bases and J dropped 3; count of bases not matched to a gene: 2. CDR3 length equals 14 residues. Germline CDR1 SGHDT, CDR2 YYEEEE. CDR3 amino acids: CASSFPGGYNEQFF. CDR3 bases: TGTGCCAGCAGCTTTCCAGGGGGCTACAATGAGCAGTTCTTC.

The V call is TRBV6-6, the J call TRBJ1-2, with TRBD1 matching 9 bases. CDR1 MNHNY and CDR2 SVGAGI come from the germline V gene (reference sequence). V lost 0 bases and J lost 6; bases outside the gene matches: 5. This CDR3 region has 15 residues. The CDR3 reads CASSYSQDRGDGYTF. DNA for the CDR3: TGTGCCAGCAGTTACTCCCAGGACAGGGGAGATGGCTACACCTTC.

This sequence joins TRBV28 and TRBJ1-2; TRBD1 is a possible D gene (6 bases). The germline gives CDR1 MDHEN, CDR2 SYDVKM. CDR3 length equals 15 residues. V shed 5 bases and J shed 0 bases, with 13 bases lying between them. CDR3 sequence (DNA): TGTGCCAGCAGTCCCGGGACACCAGCTAACTATGGCTACACCTTC. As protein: CASSPGTPANYGYTF.

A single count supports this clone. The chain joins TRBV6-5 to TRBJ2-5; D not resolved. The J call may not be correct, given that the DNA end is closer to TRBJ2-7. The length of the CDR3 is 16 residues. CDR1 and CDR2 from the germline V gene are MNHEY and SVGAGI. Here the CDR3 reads CASSYRPARQNYEQYF. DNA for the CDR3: TGTGCCAGCAGTTACCGGCCGGCGAGGCAGAATTACGAGCAGTACTTC.

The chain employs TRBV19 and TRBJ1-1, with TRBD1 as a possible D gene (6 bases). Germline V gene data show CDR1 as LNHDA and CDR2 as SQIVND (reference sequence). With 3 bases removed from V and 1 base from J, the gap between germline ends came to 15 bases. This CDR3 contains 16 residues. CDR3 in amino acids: CASSMPPPTGNTEAFF. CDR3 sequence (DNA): TGTGCCAGTAGTATGCCCCCTCCGACAGGGAACACTGAAGCTTTCTTT.

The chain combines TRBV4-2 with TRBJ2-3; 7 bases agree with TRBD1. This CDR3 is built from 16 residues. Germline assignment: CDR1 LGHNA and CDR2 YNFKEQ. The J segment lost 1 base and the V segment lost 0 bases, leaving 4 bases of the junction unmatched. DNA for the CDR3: TGTGCCAGCAGCCAAGACCTTGGGACAGGCACAGATACGCAGTATTTT. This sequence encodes CASSQDLGTGTDTQYF.

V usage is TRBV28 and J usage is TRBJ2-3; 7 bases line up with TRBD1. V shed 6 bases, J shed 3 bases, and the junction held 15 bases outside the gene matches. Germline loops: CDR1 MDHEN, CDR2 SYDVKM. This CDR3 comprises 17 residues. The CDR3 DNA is TGTGCCAGCAGCACACCACCCCTAGGGGGCGCGACAGATACGCAGTATTTT. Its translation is CASSTPPLGGATDTQYF. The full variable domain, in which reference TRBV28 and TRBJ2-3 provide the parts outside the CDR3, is DVKVTQSSRYLVKRTGEKVFLECVQDMDHENMFWYRQDPGLGLRLIYFSYDVKMKEKGDIPEGYSVSREKKERFSLILESASTNQTSMYLCASSTPPLGGATDTQYFGPGTRLTVL.

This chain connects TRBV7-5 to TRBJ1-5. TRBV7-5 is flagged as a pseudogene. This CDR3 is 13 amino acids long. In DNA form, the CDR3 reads TGTGCCAGAAGCTTGCGTAGCAATCAGCCCCAGCATTTT. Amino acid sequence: CARSLRSNQPQHF.

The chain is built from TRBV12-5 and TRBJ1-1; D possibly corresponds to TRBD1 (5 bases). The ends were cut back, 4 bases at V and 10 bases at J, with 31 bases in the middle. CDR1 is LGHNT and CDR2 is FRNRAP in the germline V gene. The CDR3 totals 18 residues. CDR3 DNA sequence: TGTGCTAGTGGTTCGGACGGGCAGGGCATCCCCAAATCTGCTGGAGCTTTCTTT. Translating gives CASGSDGQGIPKSAGAFF.